The following is a TCR beta chain sequence with its context. Its antigen is unidentified. TCRdb's copy holds only in-frame clones and misses some; the assay was immunoSEQ multiplex PCR. The sample has under 200,000 clones; just over 90% are singletons. Germline assignment: CDR1 SGHTA and CDR2 FQGNSA. Trimming left V 8 bases short and J 4 bases short, with 8 bases between. This CDR3 has 12 residues. This entry is derived from a study of T cell responses to AZD1222 COVID-19 vaccine. Broader study findings: Spike regions recognized by vaccine-associated CD4 TCRs spanned the protein, led by 160-218 and 743-854. Two doses of AZD1222 preceded a rise in Spike-specific TCR breadth and depth.

The sequencing here drew on peripheral blood, taken on day 0 of AZD1222 vaccination. V gene TRBV7-2 combines with J gene TRBJ1-4; perhaps TRBD1 as D (5 bases). The sequence came from an adult in good health. CDR3 coding DNA: TGTGCCAGCGGCAGGGTTAATGAAAAACTGTTTTTT. It encodes CASGRVNEKLFF.